These 28 T cell receptor beta chains were all obtained from the same sample, sequenced in a study of cytomegalovirus exposure and HLA in healthy donors. Both 60 Vbeta primers and 13 Jbeta primers went into the PCR. Some clones are missing from TCRdb's copy, which holds only in-frame ones; the method was immunoSEQ multiplex PCR. The sample lists some 200,000 clones; around 77% were seen once. Sequenced: PBMCs. These TCRs come from a female donor in good health and CMV-seronegative.

The chain couples TRBV28 to TRBJ2-7, with 9 bases aligning to TRBD1. The germline V gene has CDR1 MDHEN and CDR2 SYDVKM. The CDR3 has 16 amino acids. With V trimmed by 6 bases and J by 4 bases, 13 bases remained unmatched. The DNA of the CDR3 is TGTGCCAGCAGCCTACTAAGCGGGACAGGGATGTACGAGCAGTACTTC. Translated: CASSLLSGTGMYEQYF.

The rearrangement joins TRBV28 to TRBJ2-1, with 7 bases aligning to TRBD1. V trimming: 6 bases; J trimming: 4 bases; junction bases outside the gene matches: 9. Germline values: CDR1 MDHEN, CDR2 SYDVKM. The CDR3 spans 15 residues. The CDR3 DNA reads TGTGCCAGCAGCGTCGGACAGGTGGGGTACAATGAGCAGTTCTTC. Protein: CASSVGQVGYNEQFF.

This chain connects TRBV19 to TRBJ2-5; 10 positions match TRBD2. The V gene end was trimmed by 6 bases and the J gene end by 3 bases; junction bases not matched to a gene: 7. The CDR3 has 15 residues. The germline V gene encodes CDR1 LNHDA and CDR2 SQIVND (reference sequence). In nucleotides, the CDR3 is TGTGCCAGTAGACCCCTTCTAGCGGGGGAAGAGACCCAGTACTTC. Residues: CASRPLLAGEETQYF.

V usage is TRBV7-2 and J usage is TRBJ2-6, with D unclear. CDR1 SGHTA and CDR2 FQGNSA come from the germline V gene. The CDR3 length is 14 residues. Trimming removed 2 bases at V and 3 bases at J, with 5 bases between. CDR3 in amino acids: CASSLLFGANVLTF. CDR3 sequence (DNA): TGTGCCAGCAGCTTACTCTTTGGGGCCAACGTCCTGACTTTC.

The gene calls are TRBV9 and TRBJ2-5; 7 bases fit TRBD1. V shed 3 bases and J 7 bases; nucleotides not matched to a gene: 9. CDR3 length: 14 residues. In germline, CDR1 is SGDLS, CDR2 YYNGEE. The DNA for the CDR3 is TGTGCCAGCAGCGAGAGGGAACACAGGGGGACCCAGTACTTC. Its translation: CASSEREHRGTQYF. Together with reference TRBV9 and TRBJ2-5, the CDR3 gives the full variable domain: DSGVTQTPKHLITATGQRVTLRCSPRSGDLSVYWYQQSLDQGLQFLIQYYNGEERAKGNILERFSAQQFPDLHSELNLSSLELGDSALYFCASSEREHRGTQYFGPGTRLLVL.

This clone was seen once. This chain joins TRBV4-2 and TRBJ2-1; 10 positions match TRBD2. This CDR3 is built from 19 residues. Germline loops: CDR1 LGHNA, CDR2 YNFKEQ. Trimming removed 1 base from V and 7 bases from J; junction bases left unmatched: 16. CDR3: CASSQGASGSGRTRNEQFF. CDR3 DNA sequence: TGTGCCAGCAGCCAAGGCGCTAGCGGGAGTGGTCGTACGAGGAATGAGCAGTTCTTC.

J is TRBJ2-5 and V is TRBV6-5, with 7 bases identical to TRBD1. The germline CDR1 and CDR2 sequences are MNHEY and SVGAGI. V shed 2 bases and J 2 bases; nucleotides not matched to a gene: 5. The CDR3 extends over 15 amino acids. The CDR3 DNA reads as TGTGCCAGCAGTTACGCGGACAGGATGCAAGAGACCCAGTACTTC. It translates to CASSYADRMQETQYF.

This clone was found once. J is TRBJ2-1 and V is TRBV7-2, with D perhaps TRBD2 (6 bases). Germline loops: CDR1 SGHTA, CDR2 FQGNSA. Trimming left V 3 bases short and J 7 bases short, with 10 bases between. This CDR3 has 13 residues. The CDR3 coding sequence is TGTGCCAGCAGCTTTGGGGAGGTAAATGAGCAGTTCTTC. Encoded protein: CASSFGEVNEQFF.

The rearrangement joins TRBV29-1 to TRBJ1-2; 8 bases are shared with TRBD1. Germline lookup yields CDR1 SQVTM and CDR2 ANQGSEA. The trim removed 7 bases at V and 6 bases at J, leaving 7 bases unmatched. The CDR3 covers 12 residues. In nucleotides, the CDR3 is TGCAGCGACGTACAGGGGGGGGATGGCTACACCTTC. Protein: CSDVQGGDGYTF. The full variable domain, completed using reference TRBV29-1 and TRBJ1-2, is SAVISQKPSRDICQRGTSLTIQCQVDSQVTMMFWYRQQPGQSLTLIATANQGSEATYESGFVIDKFPISRPNLTFSTLTVSNMSPEDSSIYLCSDVQGGDGYTFGSGTRLTVV.

This clone showed up just once. V and J are TRBV7-2 and TRBJ2-2; no clear D. The CDR3 sequence is 17 residues long. The V end lost 5 bases, the J end lost 0 bases, and 16 bases lay between the germline ends. In germline, CDR1 is SGHTA, CDR2 FQGNSA. The CDR3 here is CASSGTRRRTNTGELFF. CDR3 in DNA: TGTGCCAGCAGCGGAACTCGGCGGAGAACGAACACCGGGGAGCTGTTTTTT.

The chain joins TRBV28 to TRBJ2-2, with D unclear. Germline V lookup: CDR1 MDHEN, CDR2 SYDVKM. V was shortened by 6 bases and J by 9 bases, with 5 bases between the two germline ends. This CDR3 has 10 amino acids. CDR3 DNA sequence: TGTGCCAGCAGCCAGAGGGAGCTGTTTTTT. Amino acid sequence: CASSQRELFF. Full variable domain (rest looked up from reference TRBV28 and TRBJ2-2): DVKVTQSSRYLVKRTGEKVFLECVQDMDHENMFWYRQDPGLGLRLIYFSYDVKMKEKGDIPEGYSVSREKKERFSLILESASTNQTSMYLCASSQRELFFGEGSRLTVL.

This chain links TRBV6-5 with TRBJ1-2, with TRBD1 as a possible D gene (6 bases). Germline-derived CDR1 and CDR2 are MNHEY and SVGAGI. Trimming took 5 bases from V and 4 from J, leaving 11 bases between them. The CDR3 runs 13 residues. CDR3 sequence: CASSTGMGYGYTF. The CDR3 region has the DNA TGTGCCAGCAGTACAGGGATGGGCTATGGCTACACCTTC.

This rearrangement joins TRBV2 to TRBJ1-2; D not certain. Germline loops: CDR1 SNHLY, CDR2 FYNNEI. V lost 5 bases to trimming and J lost 3 bases, with 13 bases between them. This CDR3 is built from 14 residues. CDR3 in DNA: TGTGCCAGCAGTCAAGACGGGTCTTACTATGGCTACACCTTC. Protein: CASSQDGSYYGYTF.

The V gene is TRBV2, the J gene TRBJ1-6; 7 bases are shared with TRBD1. The length of the CDR3 is 13 residues. V trimming: 6 bases; J trimming: 6 bases; junction bases outside the gene matches: 2. From germline, CDR1 is SNHLY and CDR2 FYNNEI. CDR3 DNA sequence: TGTGCCAGCAGATACAGGGGTAATTCACCCCTCCACTTT. It encodes CASRYRGNSPLHF.

The V call is TRBV6-5, the J call TRBJ2-5; D perhaps matches TRBD2 (7 bases). V was clipped by 2 bases and J by 4 bases, with 17 bases between them. Germline V gene lookup returns CDR1 MNHEY and CDR2 SVGAGI. This CDR3 has 16 residues. CDR3 residues: CASSYGGYRGGETQYF. The CDR3 nucleotides are TGTGCCAGCAGTTACGGGGGTTATAGGGGGGGAGAGACCCAGTACTTC.

The genes are TRBV6-5 and TRBJ1-2; no clear D. The germline CDR1 and CDR2 sequences are MNHEY and SVGAGI. The V end lost 0 bases, the J end lost 4 bases, and 12 bases lay between the germline ends. The CDR3 has 15 amino acids. CDR3 region: CASSYSIAQFYGYTF. In nucleotides, the CDR3 is TGTGCCAGCAGTTACTCGATAGCGCAGTTCTATGGCTACACCTTC.

The chain links TRBV5-1 to TRBJ2-3; 9 nucleotides agree with TRBD2. The J segment lost 2 bases and the V segment lost 0 bases, leaving 4 bases of the junction unmatched. The CDR3 extends over 16 amino acids. The germline CDR1 and CDR2 sequences are SGHRS and YFSETQ. DNA of the CDR3: TGCGCCAGCAGCTTGGTCCTAGCGGGGATCACAGATACGCAGTATTTT. Translation: CASSLVLAGITDTQYF.

This chain links TRBV5-8 with TRBJ1-3; 7 nucleotides line up with TRBD1. The J segment lost 0 bases and the V segment lost 5 bases, leaving 2 bases of the junction unmatched. Germline V lookup: CDR1 SGHTS, CDR2 YDEGEE. The length of the CDR3 is 14 residues. This CDR3 reads CASRRTGSGNTIYF. CDR3 bases: TGTGCCAGCAGACGGACAGGCTCTGGAAACACCATATATTTT. Combining the CDR3 with reference TRBV5-8 and TRBJ1-3 gives the whole variable domain EAGVTQSPTHLIKTRGQQATLRCSPISGHTSVYWYQQALGLGLQFLLWYDEGEERNRGNFPPRFSGRQFPNYSSELNVNALELEDSALYLCASRRTGSGNTIYFGEGSWLTVV.

The DNA of the CDR3 is TGCGCCACTCTAGCGGGGGGAGGTTACGAGCAGTACTTC. As protein: CATLAGGGYEQYF. The chain couples TRBV10-2 to TRBJ2-7; 11 bases align to TRBD2. The CDR3 is 13 amino acids. CDR1 and CDR2 from the germline V gene are WSHSY and SAAADI. The V gene end was trimmed by 10 bases and the J gene end by 4 bases; junction bases not matched to a gene: 6.

The V call is TRBV15, the J call TRBJ2-7, with D uncertain. This CDR3 region has 16 residues. Germline CDR1 LNHNV, CDR2 YYDKDF (reference sequence). V was clipped by 1 base and J by 1 base, with 14 bases between them. The CDR3 protein is CATSRAGRIFSYEQYF. CDR3 DNA sequence: TGTGCCACCAGCAGAGCCGGCAGGATTTTTTCCTACGAGCAGTACTTC.

The chain joins TRBV18 to TRBJ2-7; D gene ambiguous. V lost 0 bases, J lost 6 bases, and 15 bases lay in between. The V gene's germline CDR1 is KGHSH and CDR2 LQKENI. CDR3 length: 15 amino acids. The CDR3 spells CASSPPISSRSEQYF. In DNA form, the CDR3 reads TGTGCCAGCTCACCACCTATTAGCTCTCGATCCGAGCAGTACTTC.

V is TRBV7-9 and J is TRBJ1-2; 9 nucleotides agree with TRBD1. V was clipped by 5 bases and J by 3 bases; unmatched bases: 7. The CDR3 has 15 amino acids. Germline CDR1 is SEHNR and CDR2 is FQNEAQ (reference sequence). For the CDR3, the DNA is TGTGCCAGCAGCCTTAAAGGGGACAGGGACTATGGCTACACCTTC. This encodes CASSLKGDRDYGYTF.

The rearrangement links TRBV28 to TRBJ2-3; 13 positions match TRBD2. CDR3 length: 15 amino acids. Germline lookup yields CDR1 MDHEN and CDR2 SYDVKM. V trimming: 5 bases; J trimming: 7 bases; junction bases outside the gene matches: 6. CDR3: CASSPTSGGANTQYF. In DNA, the CDR3 is TGTGCCAGCAGTCCTACTAGCGGGGGGGCAAATACGCAGTATTTT.

The DNA of the CDR3 is TGTGCCAGCAGACAGACAGCCACGAACACTGAAGCTTTCTTT. The encoded protein is CASRQTATNTEAFF. The chain combines TRBV7-2 with TRBJ1-1; D might be TRBD1 (5 bases). V was pared by 6 bases and J by 1 base, with 12 bases between. The CDR3 loop spans 14 amino acids. Germline V lookup: CDR1 SGHTA, CDR2 FQGNSA.

The CDR3 sequence is CASSSRAGANVLTF. The CDR3 DNA reads TGTGCCAGCAGTTCCAGGGCCGGGGCCAACGTCCTGACTTTC. This chain connects TRBV6-1 to TRBJ2-6; maybe TRBD1 (5 bases). The CDR3 loop spans 14 amino acids. Trimming shortened V by 5 bases and J by 4 bases, and 9 bases separated the two germline ends. Germline loops: CDR1 MNHNS, CDR2 SASEGT.

CDR3 DNA sequence: TGTGCCAGCAGCCATCCGGCCTACGCGGGCACTGAAGCTTTCTTT. It translates to CASSHPAYAGTEAFF. The gene calls are TRBV4-2 and TRBJ1-1; D remains ambiguous. V was cut by 3 bases and J by 4 bases, with 15 bases left in between. CDR1 and CDR2 (germline): LGHNA, YNFKEQ. This CDR3 is 15 amino acids long.

The rearrangement joins TRBV29-1 to TRBJ1-1; 8 nucleotides align to TRBD1. Trimming took 4 bases from V and 3 from J; bases not matched to a gene: 7. Germline V CDR1 and CDR2: SQVTM, ANQGSEA. The CDR3 totals 14 residues. The CDR3 loop is CSVGTGRLDTEAFF. For the CDR3, the DNA is TGCAGCGTTGGGACAGGGAGGCTGGACACTGAAGCTTTCTTT.

The count of this clone is one. The J gene is TRBJ1-1, the V gene TRBV9, with 7 bases aligning to TRBD1. CDR1 and CDR2 (germline): SGDLS, YYNGEE. Germline trimming cut 4 bases from V and 11 bases from J; bases unmatched to any gene: 11. This CDR3 contains 13 residues. The CDR3 is CASSPRTGSEAFF. CDR3 sequence (DNA): TGTGCCAGCAGCCCACGGACAGGCTCGGAGGCTTTCTTT.